Below, 23 T cell receptor beta chains from the same sample are listed, as sequenced in a study of response to subunit inactivated influenza vaccine. TCRdb re-derived calls from the RT-PCR reads in MiXCR, one entry per CDR3 protein. The sample gives a few hundred thousand distinct CDR3 sequences, 22% of which show up once; 10% is in the top ten. This material consisted of PBMCs from blood, taken less than 22 months after vaccination. These receptors were obtained from a man aged 50-75 years who received an inactivated influenza vaccine.

The chain joins TRBV12-3 or TRBV12-4 to TRBJ2-1; 7 bases map to TRBD1. This CDR3 is built from 15 residues. J was trimmed by 1 base and V by 3 bases; bases with no gene match: 3. The CDR3 region has the DNA TGTGCCAGCAGTTTGACAGGGACGTCCTACAATGAGCAGTTCTTC. It yields the protein CASSLTGTSYNEQFF.

CDR3 DNA: TGTGCCAGCAGCTTAGTCGAGGGCAGGGCTCGGATCACTGAAGCTTTCTTT. Its translation is CASSLVEGRARITEAFF. V usage is TRBV7-9 and J usage is TRBJ1-1; D is perhaps TRBD1 (5 bases). The V end was cut by 1 base, the J end by 4 bases, with 19 bases between. This CDR3 spans 17 amino acids. Germline CDR1 and CDR2: SEHNR and FQNEAQ (reference sequence).

The chain uses TRBV5-6 and TRBJ2-1; no reliable D call. CDR1 and CDR2 from the germline V gene are SGHDT and YYEEEE. Deletions cut 4 bases from V and 4 bases from J, with 6 bases between. The CDR3 spans 12 residues. In nucleotides, the CDR3 is TGTGCCAGCAGCCTGCAGTACAATGAGCAGTTCTTC. Its protein is CASSLQYNEQFF.

This clonotype was seen only a few times. V gene TRBV15 combines with J gene TRBJ1-3, with D tentatively TRBD1 (6 bases). Trimming stripped 0 bases from V and 3 bases from J, with 15 bases between. Per germline, CDR1 LNHNV and CDR2 YYDKDF (reference sequence). The CDR3 contains 17 residues. CDR3 region: CATSRDGSGAHGNTIYF. Here the CDR3 DNA reads TGTGCCACCAGCAGAGATGGCTCGGGGGCTCATGGAAACACCATATATTTT.

The V gene is TRBV20-1, the J gene TRBJ2-3, with 7 bases lining up with TRBD2. Germline V gives CDR1 DFQATT, CDR2 SNEGSKA (reference sequence). This CDR3 region has 13 residues. This CDR3 is CRGYSGSTDTQYF. The CDR3 bases are TGCAGGGGGTATAGCGGGAGCACAGATACGCAGTATTTT.

DNA for the CDR3: TGTGCCAGCAGACACCATAAAAACTACGAGCAGTACTTC. It translates to CASRHHKNYEQYF. This chain links TRBV6-1 with TRBJ2-7, with D hard to call. This CDR3 is built from 13 residues. V lost 6 bases and J lost 3, with 12 bases in between. CDR1 MNHNS and CDR2 SASEGT come from the germline V gene.

V is TRBV7-6 and J is TRBJ2-5, with 13 nucleotides matching TRBD2. Germline V gene sequence: CDR1 SGHVS, CDR2 FNYEAQ. The CDR3 consists of 17 residues. V gave up 5 bases and J gave up 2 bases; unmatched junction bases: 8. The CDR3 region is CASSPQRTSGRQETQYF. The CDR3 DNA sequence: TGTGCCAGCAGCCCTCAACGGACTAGCGGGAGACAAGAGACCCAGTACTTC.

The V call is TRBV7-2, the J call TRBJ1-5, with D tentatively TRBD1 (5 bases). The CDR3 sequence is 15 residues long. V shed 1 base and J shed 9 bases, with 16 bases lying between them. Germline lookup yields CDR1 SGHTA and CDR2 FQGNSA. CDR3 protein: CASSLVWDLRLPQHF. CDR3 nucleotides: TGTGCCAGCAGCTTAGTTTGGGACCTTAGGTTGCCCCAGCATTTT.

The genes are TRBV2 and TRBJ2-4; 9 bases are shared with TRBD1. CDR1 and CDR2 from the germline V gene are SNHLY and FYNNEI. The CDR3 totals 14 residues. V shed 5 bases and J 6 bases; nucleotides not matched to a gene: 5. The CDR3 DNA sequence: TGTGCCAGCAGTACAGGGGGCGAGGGAAACATTCAGTACTTC. Translating it yields CASSTGGEGNIQYF. Full variable domain (missing parts from reference TRBV2 and TRBJ2-4): EPEVTQTPSHQVTQMGQEVILRCVPISNHLYFYWYRQILGQKVEFLVSFYNNEISEKSEIFDDQFSVERPDGSNFTLKIRSTKLEDSAMYFCASSTGGEGNIQYFGAGTRLSVL.

This clonotype was counted between two and nine times. This sequence joins TRBV7-2 and TRBJ1-2; D gene uncertain. CDR1 is SGHTA and CDR2 is FQGNSA in the germline V gene. This CDR3 has 15 residues. V was pared by 5 bases and J by 5 bases, with 18 bases between. The CDR3 nucleotides are TGTGCCAGCAGCCCGGAAGAAGGGTTTTGGTATGGCTACACCTTC. Translating gives CASSPEEGFWYGYTF.

The chain has TRBV7-8 and TRBJ1-2; 10 bases line up with TRBD1. V lost 0 bases, J lost 3 bases, and 7 bases stayed unmatched. Germline-derived CDR1 and CDR2 are SGHVS and FQNEAQ. CDR3 size: 17 residues. The CDR3 reads CASSLAPDRGTYYGYTF. In nucleotides, the CDR3 is TGTGCCAGCAGCTTAGCGCCGGACAGGGGGACCTACTATGGCTACACCTTC. Complete variable domain (other parts from reference TRBV7-8 and TRBJ1-2): GAGVSQSPRYKVAKRGQDVALRCDPISGHVSLFWYQQALGQGPEFLTYFQNEAQLDKSGLPSDRFFAERPEGSVSTLKIQRTQQEDSAVYLCASSLAPDRGTYYGYTFGSGTRLTVV.

This clonotype was observed a handful of times. This chain joins TRBV2 and TRBJ1-1; 7 nucleotides agree with TRBD1. Germline V gene lookup returns CDR1 SNHLY and CDR2 FYNNEI. The CDR3 is 15 residues long. The J segment lost 0 bases and the V segment lost 6 bases, leaving 7 bases of the junction unmatched. CDR3 in amino acids: CASRARTGMNTEAFF. As DNA, the CDR3 is TGTGCCAGCAGGGCCAGGACAGGAATGAACACTGAAGCTTTCTTT.

There are a few counts of this clonotype. The chain combines TRBV6-5 with TRBJ1-1; D call uncertain. The CDR3 has 17 amino acids. V lost 0 bases to trimming and J lost 5 bases, with 19 bases between them. From germline, CDR1 is MNHEY and CDR2 SVGAGI. In DNA, the CDR3 is TGTGCCAGCAGTTACTCCCGATTGGGCAATCGGTGGACTGAAGCTTTCTTT. This codes for CASSYSRLGNRWTEAFF.

This clonotype has only a few counts. The rearrangement joins TRBV5-1 to TRBJ2-1; D is unclear. The CDR3 loop spans 14 amino acids. Germline CDR1 reads SGHRS; CDR2 reads YFSETQ. V was trimmed by 0 bases and J by 0 bases, leaving 4 bases between them. In nucleotides, the CDR3 is TGCGCCAGCAGCTTGGTAAGCTCCTACAATGAGCAGTTCTTC. Amino acids: CASSLVSSYNEQFF.

The chain uses TRBV11-2 and TRBJ1-5, with 7 nucleotides matching TRBD1. The CDR3 spans 15 residues. The J segment lost 6 bases and the V segment lost 2 bases, leaving 7 bases of the junction unmatched. CDR1 and CDR2 from the germline V gene are SGHAT and FQNNGV. The CDR3 nucleotides read TGTGCCAGCAGCTTAAGGACAGGATCTAGTCAGCCCCAGCATTTT. Translated: CASSLRTGSSQPQHF.

This clonotype turned up a few times. This chain connects TRBV12-5 to TRBJ2-2; no definite D call. Between the trimmed V and J ends, which lost 2 bases and 5 bases, there was a span of 21 bases. CDR3 length equals 18 residues. Germline loops: CDR1 LGHNT, CDR2 FRNRAP. The CDR3 DNA is TGTGCTAGTGGTTTGTTGTCCCCCTCTGGGGATACTACCGGGGAGCTGTTTTTT. It yields the protein CASGLLSPSGDTTGELFF.

This clonotype has just a few counts. The V gene is TRBV20-1, the J gene TRBJ2-5; 11 positions match TRBD2. This CDR3 spans 19 amino acids. V was clipped by 5 bases and J by 5 bases; unmatched bases: 22. Germline CDR1 is DFQATT and CDR2 is SNEGSKA (reference sequence). In DNA, the CDR3 is TGCAGTGCTTCAAAAAGCCAAGGGACTAGCGGAGTGTATGTGGAGACCCAGTACTTC. The encoded protein is CSASKSQGTSGVYVETQYF.

The chain has TRBV5-4 and TRBJ2-1; 12 positions agree with TRBD2. Germline lookup yields CDR1 SGHNT and CDR2 YYREEE (reference sequence). This CDR3 is built from 14 residues. V trimming: 3 bases; J trimming: 8 bases; junction bases outside the gene matches: 3. Here the CDR3 reads CASSWTSGNDEQFF. The CDR3, as DNA: TGTGCCAGCAGCTGGACTAGCGGGAACGATGAGCAGTTCTTC.

V and J are TRBV9 and TRBJ2-5; the D gene is possibly TRBD1 (6 bases). CDR1 and CDR2 from the germline V gene are SGDLS and YYNGEE. V shed 1 base and J shed 3 bases, with 13 bases lying between them. This CDR3 spans 15 amino acids. CDR3 sequence reads: CASSVRPGEKETQYF. CDR3 in DNA: TGTGCCAGCAGCGTACGTCCAGGGGAAAAAGAGACCCAGTACTTC.

The sample holds many counts of this clonotype. This chain links TRBV20-1 with TRBJ1-5; 7 nucleotides match TRBD1. The junction had 7 bases not matched to a gene; V was cut back by 2 bases and J by 3 bases. Per germline, CDR1 DFQATT and CDR2 SNEGSKA (reference sequence). The CDR3 is made up of 15 amino acids. DNA for the CDR3: TGCAGTGCTAGAAGACAGGGTCAATACAATCAGCCCCAGCATTTT. The encoded protein is CSARRQGQYNQPQHF.

This clonotype has at least ten counts. The CDR3 spells CASSSYWGQKNSPLHF. CDR3 nucleotides: TGTGCCAGCAGTTCATATTGGGGACAGAAAAATTCACCCCTCCACTTT. The chain recombines TRBV28 with TRBJ1-6; the match to TRBD1 covers 7 bases. J gave up 7 bases and V 4 bases, and 10 bases lay outside the gene matches. This CDR3 contains 16 residues. Germline V lookup: CDR1 MDHEN, CDR2 SYDVKM.

This clonotype was recorded many times. This sequence joins TRBV30 and TRBJ1-6; 10 bases line up with TRBD1. The ends lost 3 bases at V and 7 bases at J; junction bases unmatched: 6. Germline values: CDR1 GTSNPN, CDR2 SVGIG (reference sequence). This CDR3 is 15 amino acids long. DNA for the CDR3: TGTGCCTGGAGGGATACGGGACAGGGGAATTCACCCCTCCACTTT. Amino acid sequence: CAWRDTGQGNSPLHF.

This chain uses TRBV9 with TRBJ2-7; no clear D gene. The germline CDR1 and CDR2 sequences are SGDLS and YYNGEE. V lost 0 bases to trimming and J lost 0 bases, with 7 bases between them. The CDR3 consists of 14 residues. The CDR3 nucleotides read TGTGCCAGCAGCGTAGGGCTGCCCTCCTACGAGCAGTACTTC. Translated: CASSVGLPSYEQYF.